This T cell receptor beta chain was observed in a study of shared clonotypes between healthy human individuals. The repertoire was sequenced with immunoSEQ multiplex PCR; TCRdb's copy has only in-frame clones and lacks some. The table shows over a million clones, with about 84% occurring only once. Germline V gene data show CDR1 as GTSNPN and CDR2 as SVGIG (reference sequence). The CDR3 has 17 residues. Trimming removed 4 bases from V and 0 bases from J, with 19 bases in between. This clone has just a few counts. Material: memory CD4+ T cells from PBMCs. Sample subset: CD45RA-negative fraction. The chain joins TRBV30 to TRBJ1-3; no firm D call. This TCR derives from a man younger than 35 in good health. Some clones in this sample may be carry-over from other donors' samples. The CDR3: CAWTSFFDGHSGNTIYF. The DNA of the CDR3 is TGTGCCTGGACGTCCTTCTTCGACGGCCACTCTGGAAACACCATATATTTT. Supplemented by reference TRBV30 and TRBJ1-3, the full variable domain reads SQTIHQWPATLVQPVGSPLSLECTVEGTSNPNLYWYRQAAGRGLQLLFYSVGIGQISSEVPQNLSASRPQDRQFILSSKKLLLSDSGFYLCAWTSFFDGHSGNTIYFGEGSWLTVV.